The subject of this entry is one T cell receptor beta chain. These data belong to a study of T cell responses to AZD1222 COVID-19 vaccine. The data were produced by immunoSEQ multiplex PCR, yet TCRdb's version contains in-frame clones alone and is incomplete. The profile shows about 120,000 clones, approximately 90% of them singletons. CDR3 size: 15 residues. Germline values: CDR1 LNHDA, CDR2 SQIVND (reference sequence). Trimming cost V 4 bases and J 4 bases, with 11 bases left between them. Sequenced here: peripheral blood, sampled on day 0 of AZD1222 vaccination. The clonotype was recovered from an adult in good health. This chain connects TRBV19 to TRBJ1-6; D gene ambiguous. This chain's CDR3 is CASSTPASYNSPLHF. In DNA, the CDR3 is TGTGCCAGTAGTACCCCGGCCAGTTATAATTCACCCCTCCACTTT.